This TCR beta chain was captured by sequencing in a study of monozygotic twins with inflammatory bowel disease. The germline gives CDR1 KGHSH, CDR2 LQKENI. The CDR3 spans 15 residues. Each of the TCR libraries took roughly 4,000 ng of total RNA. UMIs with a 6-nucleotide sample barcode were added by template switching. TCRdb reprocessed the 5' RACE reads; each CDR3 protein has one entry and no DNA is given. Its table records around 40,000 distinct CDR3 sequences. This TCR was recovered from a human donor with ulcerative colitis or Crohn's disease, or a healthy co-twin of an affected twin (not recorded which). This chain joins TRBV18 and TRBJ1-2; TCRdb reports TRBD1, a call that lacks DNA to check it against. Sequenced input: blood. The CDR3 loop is CASSPPGTANYGYTF.